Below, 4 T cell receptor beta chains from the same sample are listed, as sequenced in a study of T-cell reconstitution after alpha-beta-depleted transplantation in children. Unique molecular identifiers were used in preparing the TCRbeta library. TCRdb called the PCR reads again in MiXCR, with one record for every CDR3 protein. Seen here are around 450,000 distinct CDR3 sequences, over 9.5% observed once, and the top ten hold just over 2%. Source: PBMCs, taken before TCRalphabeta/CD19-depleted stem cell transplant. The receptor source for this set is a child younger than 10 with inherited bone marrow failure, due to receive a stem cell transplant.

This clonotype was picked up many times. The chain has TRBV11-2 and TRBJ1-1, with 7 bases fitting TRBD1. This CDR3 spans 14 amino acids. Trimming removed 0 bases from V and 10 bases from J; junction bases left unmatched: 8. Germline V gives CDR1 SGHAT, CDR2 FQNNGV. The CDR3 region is CASSLEHMRQGAFF. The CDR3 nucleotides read TGTGCCAGCAGCTTAGAACACATGAGACAGGGAGCTTTCTTT.

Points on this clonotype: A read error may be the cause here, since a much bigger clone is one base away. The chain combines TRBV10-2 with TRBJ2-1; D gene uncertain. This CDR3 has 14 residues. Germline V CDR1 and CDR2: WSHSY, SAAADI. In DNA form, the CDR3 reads TGCGCCAGCAGTGAGCTGACTTCCTACAATGACCAGTTCTTC. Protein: CASSELTSYNDQFF.

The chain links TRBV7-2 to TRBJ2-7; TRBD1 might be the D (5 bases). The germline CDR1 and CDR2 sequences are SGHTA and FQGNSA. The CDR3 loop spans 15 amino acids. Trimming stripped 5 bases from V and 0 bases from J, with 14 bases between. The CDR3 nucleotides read TGTGCCAGCAGCCCCCTCCTGGGGCTCTCCTACGAGCAGTACTTC. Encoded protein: CASSPLLGLSYEQYF. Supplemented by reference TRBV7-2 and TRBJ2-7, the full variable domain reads GAGVSQSPSNKVTEKGKDVELRCDPISGHTALYWYRQSLGQGLEFLIYFQGNSAPDKSGLPSDRFSAERTGGSVSTLTIQRTQQEDSAVYLCASSPLLGLSYEQYFGPGTRLTVT.

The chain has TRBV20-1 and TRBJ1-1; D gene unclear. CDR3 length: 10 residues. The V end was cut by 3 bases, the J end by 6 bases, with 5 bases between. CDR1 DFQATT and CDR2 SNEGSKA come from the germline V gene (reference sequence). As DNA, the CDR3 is TGCAGTGCTAGTGTTCCTGAAGCTTTCTTT. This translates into CSASVPEAFF.